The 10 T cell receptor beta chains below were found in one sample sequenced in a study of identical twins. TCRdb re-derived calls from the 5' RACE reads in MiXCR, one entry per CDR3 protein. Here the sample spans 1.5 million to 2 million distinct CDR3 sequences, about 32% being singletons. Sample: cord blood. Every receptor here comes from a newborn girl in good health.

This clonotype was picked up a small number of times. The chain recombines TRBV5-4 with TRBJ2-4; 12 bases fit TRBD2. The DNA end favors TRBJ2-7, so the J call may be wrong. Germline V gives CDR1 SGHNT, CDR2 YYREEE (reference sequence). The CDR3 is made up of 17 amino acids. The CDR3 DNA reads TGTGCCAGCAGCACGCAACTAGCGGGGGGCGTCCCCAACGAGCAGTACTTC. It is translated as CASSTQLAGGVPNEQYF.

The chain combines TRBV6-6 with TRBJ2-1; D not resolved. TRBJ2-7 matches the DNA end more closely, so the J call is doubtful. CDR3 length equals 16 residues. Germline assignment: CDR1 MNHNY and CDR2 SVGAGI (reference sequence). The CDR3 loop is CASSYSTYSSYNEQYF. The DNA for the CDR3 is TGTGCCAGCAGTTACTCGACTTACAGCTCCTACAATGAGCAGTACTTC.

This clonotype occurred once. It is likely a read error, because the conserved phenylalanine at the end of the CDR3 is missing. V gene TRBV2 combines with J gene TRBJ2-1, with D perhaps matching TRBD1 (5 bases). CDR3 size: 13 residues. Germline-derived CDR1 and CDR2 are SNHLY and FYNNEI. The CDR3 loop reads CASRPDNYNEQFL. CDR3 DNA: TGTGCCAGCAGGCCGGACAACTACAACGAGCAGTTCTTA.

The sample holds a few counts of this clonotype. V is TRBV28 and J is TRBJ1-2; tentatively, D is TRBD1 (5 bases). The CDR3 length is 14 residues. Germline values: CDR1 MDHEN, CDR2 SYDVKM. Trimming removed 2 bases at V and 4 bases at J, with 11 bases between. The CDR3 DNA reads TGTGCCAGCAGTTTAACGGGACCTTTCTATGGCTACACCTTC. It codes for CASSLTGPFYGYTF.

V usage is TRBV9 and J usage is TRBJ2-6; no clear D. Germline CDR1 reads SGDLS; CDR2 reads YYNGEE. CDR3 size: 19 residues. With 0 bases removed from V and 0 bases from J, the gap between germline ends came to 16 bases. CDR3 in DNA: TGTGCCAGCAGCGTAGGGTCCAGAACCTTATTCTCTGGGGCCAACGTCCTGACTTTC. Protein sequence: CASSVGSRTLFSGANVLTF.

The CDR3 is CASSLVGEANEKLFF. The CDR3 DNA follows: TGCGCCAGCAGCTTGGTAGGGGAAGCTAATGAAAAACTGTTTTTT. J is TRBJ1-4 and V is TRBV5-1; D may be TRBD1 (5 bases). This CDR3 is 15 amino acids long. Deletions cut 0 bases from V and 3 bases from J, with 9 bases between. Germline V gives CDR1 SGHRS, CDR2 YFSETQ.

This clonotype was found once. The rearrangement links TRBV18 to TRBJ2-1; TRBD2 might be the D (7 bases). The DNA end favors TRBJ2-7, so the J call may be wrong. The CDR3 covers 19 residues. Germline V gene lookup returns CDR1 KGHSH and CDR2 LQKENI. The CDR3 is CASSPALRLGGGSYNEQYF. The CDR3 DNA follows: TGTGCCAGCTCACCTGCCCTACGGCTAGGGGGGGGCTCCTACAATGAGCAGTACTTC.

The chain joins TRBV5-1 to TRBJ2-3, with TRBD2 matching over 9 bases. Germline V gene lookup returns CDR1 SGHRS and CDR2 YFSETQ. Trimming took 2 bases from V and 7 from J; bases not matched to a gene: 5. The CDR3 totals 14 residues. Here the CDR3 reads CASSLAGGVYTQYF. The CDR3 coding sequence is TGCGCCAGCAGCTTAGCGGGGGGCGTGTATACGCAGTATTTT.

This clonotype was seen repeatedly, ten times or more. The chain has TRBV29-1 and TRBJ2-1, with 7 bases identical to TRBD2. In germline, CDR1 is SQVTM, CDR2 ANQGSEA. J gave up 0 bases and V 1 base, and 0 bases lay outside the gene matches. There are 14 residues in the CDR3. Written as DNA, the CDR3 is TGCAGCGTTGAAGGGGACTACTCCTACAATGAGCAGTTCTTC. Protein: CSVEGDYSYNEQFF.

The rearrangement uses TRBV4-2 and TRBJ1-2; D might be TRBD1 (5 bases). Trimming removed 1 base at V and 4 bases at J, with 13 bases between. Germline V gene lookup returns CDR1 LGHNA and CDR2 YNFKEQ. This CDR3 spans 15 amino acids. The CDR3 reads CASSQGGREGYGYTF. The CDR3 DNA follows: TGTGCCAGCAGCCAAGGGGGCAGGGAGGGCTATGGCTACACCTTC.